One and the same sample provided the 25 T cell receptor beta chains below, sequenced in a study of T cell responses to AZD1222 COVID-19 vaccine (dated by TCRdb to about 2021). The method was the immunoSEQ multiplex PCR assay. This immuneACCESS table, as held by TCRdb, lists in-frame sequences with V and J called but not all clones. Of the missing ones, under half trace to an unresolved V gene in checked studies; the others have no known cause. This sample lists roughly 160,000 clones; roughly 88% were detected once. The biggest ten clones account for 4.3% of the sample. Taken with the paper, the label for time point translates to: about 28 days (+/-7) after the second vaccine dose. This specimen consisted of peripheral blood, obtained 28 days after the second AZD1222 dose. Receptors originate from an adult who received the AZD1222 COVID-19 vaccine.

The chain combines TRBV7-3 with TRBJ1-1, with D possibly matching TRBD1 (5 bases). V shed 2 bases and J shed 4 bases, with 11 bases lying between them. The V gene's germline CDR1 is SGHTA and CDR2 FQGTGA. The CDR3 sequence is 14 residues long. The CDR3 coding sequence is TGTGCCAGCAGCTTATCCGGGGGAGGCACTGAAGCTTTCTTT. Its protein is CASSLSGGGTEAFF.

The chain joins TRBV6-5 to TRBJ2-1; D may correspond to TRBD1 or TRBD2 (6 bases each). CDR3 length equals 11 residues. CDR1 MNHEY and CDR2 SVGAGI come from the germline V gene. The V end was cut by 6 bases, the J end by 14 bases, with 14 bases between. The CDR3 DNA reads as TGTGCCAGCAGAGGGGGGCCCTCAAAGTTCTTC. As protein: CASRGGPSKFF.

The genes are TRBV9 and TRBJ1-3; weak D call: TRBD1 (6 bases). The CDR3 runs 19 residues. V lost 2 bases and J lost 2, with 23 bases in between. In germline, CDR1 is SGDLS, CDR2 YYNGEE. CDR3 sequence: CASSVSAGGERRPGNTIYF. As DNA, the CDR3 is TGTGCCAGCAGCGTTTCAGCCGGGGGCGAACGGCGCCCTGGAAACACCATATATTTT.

This chain joins TRBV11-3 and TRBJ2-7; D might be TRBD2 (6 bases). The germline gives CDR1 SGHNT, CDR2 YENEEA. Trimming removed 5 bases from V and 0 bases from J, with 17 bases in between. The CDR3 contains 16 residues. The CDR3 here is CASSHGGIYSSYEQYF. In DNA form, the CDR3 reads TGTGCCAGCAGCCACGGGGGAATATACAGCTCCTACGAGCAGTACTTC.

The chain combines TRBV6-5 with TRBJ2-3, with D perhaps matching TRBD2 (6 bases). CDR3 length: 15 residues. Germline V gene data show CDR1 as MNHEY and CDR2 as SVGAGI. With 6 bases removed from V and 4 bases from J, the gap between germline ends came to 17 bases. The CDR3 protein is CASSIKGRLADTQYF. CDR3 sequence (DNA): TGTGCCAGCAGCATTAAAGGGAGGTTGGCAGATACGCAGTATTTT.

The rearrangement links TRBV30 to TRBJ1-4; 7 nucleotides agree with TRBD1. Germline values: CDR1 GTSNPN, CDR2 SVGIG (reference sequence). V gave up 7 bases and J gave up 7 bases; unmatched junction bases: 6. This CDR3 has 12 amino acids. This CDR3 is CASGDSGEKLFF. CDR3 nucleotides: TGTGCCTCGGGGGACAGTGGTGAAAAACTGTTTTTT.

This chain uses TRBV29-1 with TRBJ1-2, with D uncertain. The CDR3 is 13 residues long. The V gene lost 4 bases and the J gene lost 1 base, with 10 bases spanning the gap. Germline V CDR1 and CDR2: SQVTM, ANQGSEA. As DNA, the CDR3 is TGCAGCGTTGGAATTGGGTTTAACTATGGCTACACCTTC. This gives the protein CSVGIGFNYGYTF.

This chain joins TRBV6-2 or TRBV6-3 and TRBJ1-1; D is undetermined. This CDR3 has 14 residues. V shed 7 bases and J shed 5 bases, with 17 bases lying between them. The germline V gene has CDR1 MNHEY and CDR2 SVGEGT. The CDR3 loop reads CASTPGGSRTEAFF. CDR3 nucleotide sequence: TGTGCCAGCACCCCCGGAGGCTCAAGAACTGAAGCTTTCTTT.

This clone appeared once. The chain has TRBV6-1 and TRBJ1-2; tentatively, D is TRBD1 (5 bases). CDR3 length: 16 residues. The V end lost 4 bases, the J end lost 4 bases, and 19 bases lay between the germline ends. Germline V gene data show CDR1 as MNHNS and CDR2 as SASEGT. As DNA, the CDR3 is TGTGCCAGCAGTGGAAGACAGACCCATTGGAGCTATGGCTACACCTTC. Translating it yields CASSGRQTHWSYGYTF.

About this clone: One end of the junction does not line up with germline, which may come from a read error. The chain carries TRBV18 and TRBJ1-2; no reliable D call. CDR3 size: 16 residues. Germline CDR1 KGHSH, CDR2 LQKENI. The CDR3 DNA reads TGTGCCAGCTCACGATCCCGGACTGAACCTAACTCTGGCTACACCTTC. Translation gives CASSRSRTEPNSGYTF.

This chain connects TRBV18 to TRBJ2-1, with D perhaps matching TRBD1 (5 bases). The CDR3 has 14 residues. The germline V and J ends were trimmed by 3 bases and 7 bases, with 13 bases remaining between them. Per germline, CDR1 KGHSH and CDR2 LQKENI. CDR3 DNA: TGTGCCAGCTCACCCGACAGACTGGGGAATGAGCAGTTCTTC. This encodes CASSPDRLGNEQFF.

Turning to this clone: Germline is not matched at one junction end, which may reflect a read error. The chain joins TRBV2 to TRBJ2-1; D gene ambiguous. The CDR3 contains 11 residues. Germline assignment: CDR1 SNHLY and CDR2 FYNNEI. CDR3 bases: TGTGCCAGCAGCGCCTACGATGAGCAGTTCTTC. Translated, it gives CASSAYDEQFF.

V is TRBV2 and J is TRBJ2-3; 9 bases are a match to TRBD2. CDR1 and CDR2 (germline): SNHLY, FYNNEI. The length of the CDR3 is 16 residues. Losses at the gene ends were 7 bases for V and 2 bases for J; bases not matched to a gene: 10. The CDR3 reads CASILAGAPVTDTQYF. The CDR3 nucleotides read TGTGCCAGCATCTTAGCGGGGGCGCCGGTCACAGATACGCAGTATTTT.

In DNA, the CDR3 is TGTGCCATCAGTGAGTCGGAGTGGACGCTTGGCTACACCTTC. Its translation is CAISESEWTLGYTF. This sequence joins TRBV10-3 and TRBJ1-2; D gene uncertain. V gave up 0 bases and J gave up 7 bases, with 12 bases separating them. The CDR3 extends over 14 amino acids. Germline V gives CDR1 ENHRY, CDR2 SYGVKD.

CDR3 protein: CASSLSRQALYGYTF. DNA of the CDR3: TGCGCCAGCAGCTTGAGCCGACAGGCTCTATATGGCTACACCTTC. The chain uses TRBV5-1 and TRBJ1-2; perhaps TRBD1 as D (6 bases). CDR3 length: 15 residues. The germline V gene has CDR1 SGHRS and CDR2 YFSETQ. V was cut by 1 base and J by 5 bases, with 15 bases left in between.

The chain is built from TRBV24-1 and TRBJ2-1; weak D call: TRBD2 (5 bases). This CDR3 has 14 residues. V lost 1 base, J lost 6 bases, and 9 bases lay in between. The germline V gene has CDR1 KGHDR and CDR2 SFDVKD. Here the CDR3 DNA reads TGTGCCACCAGTGATTTCCGGGGAAGCAATGAGCAGTTCTTC. The encoded protein is CATSDFRGSNEQFF.

J is TRBJ2-7 and V is TRBV11-2, with D possibly TRBD1 on 6 matching bases. From germline, CDR1 is SGHAT and CDR2 FQNNGV. The CDR3 is 14 amino acids. Trimming took 5 bases from V and 10 from J, leaving 21 bases between them. CDR3 region: CASSTQSTWTVQYF. As DNA, the CDR3 is TGTGCCAGCAGCACTCAGTCCACCTGGACAGTACAGTACTTC.

This rearrangement joins TRBV3-1 (or the pseudogene TRBV3-2) to TRBJ2-7; D is unresolved. Germline V gene sequence: CDR1 LGHDT, CDR2 YNNKEL (reference sequence). V lost 1 base, J lost 6 bases, and 4 bases lay in between. The CDR3 is made up of 11 amino acids. The CDR3: CASSQGPEQYF. CDR3 DNA sequence: TGTGCCAGCAGCCAAGGGCCCGAGCAGTACTTC.

The rearrangement links TRBV7-2 to TRBJ1-1; D is unresolved. V dropped 3 bases and J dropped 4 bases, with 3 bases sitting between them. The CDR3 loop spans 11 amino acids. Per germline, CDR1 SGHTA and CDR2 FQGNSA. The CDR3 bases are TGTGCCAGCAGCTTTAGCACTGAAGCTTTCTTT. It yields the protein CASSFSTEAFF.

The V and J genes are TRBV5-6 and TRBJ1-4; D may be TRBD1 (5 bases). The V end was cut by 2 bases, the J end by 8 bases, with 7 bases between. Germline V gene data show CDR1 as SGHDT and CDR2 as YYEEEE. The length of the CDR3 is 12 residues. This CDR3 reads CASSFEGEKLFF. The CDR3 DNA is TGTGCCAGCAGCTTTGAGGGGGAAAAACTGTTTTTT. Using reference TRBV5-6 and TRBJ1-4 for the parts outside the CDR3, the full variable domain is DAGVTQSPTHLIKTRGQQVTLRCSPKSGHDTVSWYQQALGQGPQFIFQYYEEEERQRGNFPDRFSGHQFPNYSSELNVNALLLGDSALYLCASSFEGEKLFFGSGTQLSVL.

In the case of this clone: Compared with germline, one end of the junction differs, possibly owing to a read error. The chain recombines TRBV6-6 with TRBJ2-1; D might be TRBD1 (6 bases). The CDR3 is 11 amino acids. In germline, CDR1 is MNHNY, CDR2 SVGAGI (reference sequence). CDR3 sequence: CASSGDNGQFF. The DNA for the CDR3 is TGTGCCAGCAGCGGGGACAATGGGCAGTTCTTC.

V usage is TRBV9 and J usage is TRBJ1-5; D unresolved. Looked up from germline, CDR1 is SGDLS and CDR2 is YYNGEE. The CDR3 is made up of 16 amino acids. Trimming took off 4 bases at V and 2 bases at J, with 16 bases between the two ends. The DNA for the CDR3 is TGTGCCAGCAGCAGTGGACCCCCGGCGGGCAATCAGCCCCAGCATTTT. Protein product: CASSSGPPAGNQPQHF.

The chain links TRBV7-2 to TRBJ1-3; D is ambiguous. Between the trimmed V and J ends, which lost 5 bases and 0 bases, there was a span of 8 bases. CDR1 SGHTA and CDR2 FQGNSA come from the germline V gene. The CDR3 runs to 14 residues. The CDR3 is CASSVDISGNTIYF. The CDR3 nucleotides read TGTGCCAGCAGCGTCGACATCTCTGGAAACACCATATATTTT.

The CDR3 is CASSLDMGFYEQYF. The CDR3 region has the DNA TGTGCCAGCAGCTTGGACATGGGGTTCTACGAGCAGTACTTC. The genes are TRBV5-6 and TRBJ2-7; unclear D gene. The V end lost 0 bases, the J end lost 3 bases, and 10 bases lay between the germline ends. Germline CDR1 is SGHDT and CDR2 is YYEEEE. This CDR3 is 14 amino acids long.

This clone showed up just once. The rearrangement joins TRBV28 to TRBJ1-6; unclear D gene. The germline V gene has CDR1 MDHEN and CDR2 SYDVKM. V was pared by 8 bases and J by 7 bases, with 18 bases between. This CDR3 has 15 residues. The CDR3 here is CASAPPHSGNSPLHF. The CDR3 nucleotides read TGTGCCAGCGCCCCTCCTCATTCCGGGAATTCACCCCTCCACTTT.